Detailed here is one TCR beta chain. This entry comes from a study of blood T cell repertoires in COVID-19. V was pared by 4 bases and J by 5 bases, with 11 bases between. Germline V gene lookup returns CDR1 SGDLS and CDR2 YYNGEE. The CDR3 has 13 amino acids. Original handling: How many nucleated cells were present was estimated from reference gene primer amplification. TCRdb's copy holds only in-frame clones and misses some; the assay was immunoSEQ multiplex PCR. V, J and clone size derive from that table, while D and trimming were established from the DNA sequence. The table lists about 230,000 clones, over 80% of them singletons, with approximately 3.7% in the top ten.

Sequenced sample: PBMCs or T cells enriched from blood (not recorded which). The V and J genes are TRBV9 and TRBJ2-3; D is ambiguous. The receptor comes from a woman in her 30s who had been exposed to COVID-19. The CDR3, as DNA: TGTGCCAGCAGCCCCCTGGCCCAAGATACGCAGTATTTT. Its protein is CASSPLAQDTQYF. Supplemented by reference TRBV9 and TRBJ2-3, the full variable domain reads DSGVTQTPKHLITATGQRVTLRCSPRSGDLSVYWYQQSLDQGLQFLIQYYNGEERAKGNILERFSAQQFPDLHSELNLSSLELGDSALYFCASSPLAQDTQYFGPGTRLTVL.